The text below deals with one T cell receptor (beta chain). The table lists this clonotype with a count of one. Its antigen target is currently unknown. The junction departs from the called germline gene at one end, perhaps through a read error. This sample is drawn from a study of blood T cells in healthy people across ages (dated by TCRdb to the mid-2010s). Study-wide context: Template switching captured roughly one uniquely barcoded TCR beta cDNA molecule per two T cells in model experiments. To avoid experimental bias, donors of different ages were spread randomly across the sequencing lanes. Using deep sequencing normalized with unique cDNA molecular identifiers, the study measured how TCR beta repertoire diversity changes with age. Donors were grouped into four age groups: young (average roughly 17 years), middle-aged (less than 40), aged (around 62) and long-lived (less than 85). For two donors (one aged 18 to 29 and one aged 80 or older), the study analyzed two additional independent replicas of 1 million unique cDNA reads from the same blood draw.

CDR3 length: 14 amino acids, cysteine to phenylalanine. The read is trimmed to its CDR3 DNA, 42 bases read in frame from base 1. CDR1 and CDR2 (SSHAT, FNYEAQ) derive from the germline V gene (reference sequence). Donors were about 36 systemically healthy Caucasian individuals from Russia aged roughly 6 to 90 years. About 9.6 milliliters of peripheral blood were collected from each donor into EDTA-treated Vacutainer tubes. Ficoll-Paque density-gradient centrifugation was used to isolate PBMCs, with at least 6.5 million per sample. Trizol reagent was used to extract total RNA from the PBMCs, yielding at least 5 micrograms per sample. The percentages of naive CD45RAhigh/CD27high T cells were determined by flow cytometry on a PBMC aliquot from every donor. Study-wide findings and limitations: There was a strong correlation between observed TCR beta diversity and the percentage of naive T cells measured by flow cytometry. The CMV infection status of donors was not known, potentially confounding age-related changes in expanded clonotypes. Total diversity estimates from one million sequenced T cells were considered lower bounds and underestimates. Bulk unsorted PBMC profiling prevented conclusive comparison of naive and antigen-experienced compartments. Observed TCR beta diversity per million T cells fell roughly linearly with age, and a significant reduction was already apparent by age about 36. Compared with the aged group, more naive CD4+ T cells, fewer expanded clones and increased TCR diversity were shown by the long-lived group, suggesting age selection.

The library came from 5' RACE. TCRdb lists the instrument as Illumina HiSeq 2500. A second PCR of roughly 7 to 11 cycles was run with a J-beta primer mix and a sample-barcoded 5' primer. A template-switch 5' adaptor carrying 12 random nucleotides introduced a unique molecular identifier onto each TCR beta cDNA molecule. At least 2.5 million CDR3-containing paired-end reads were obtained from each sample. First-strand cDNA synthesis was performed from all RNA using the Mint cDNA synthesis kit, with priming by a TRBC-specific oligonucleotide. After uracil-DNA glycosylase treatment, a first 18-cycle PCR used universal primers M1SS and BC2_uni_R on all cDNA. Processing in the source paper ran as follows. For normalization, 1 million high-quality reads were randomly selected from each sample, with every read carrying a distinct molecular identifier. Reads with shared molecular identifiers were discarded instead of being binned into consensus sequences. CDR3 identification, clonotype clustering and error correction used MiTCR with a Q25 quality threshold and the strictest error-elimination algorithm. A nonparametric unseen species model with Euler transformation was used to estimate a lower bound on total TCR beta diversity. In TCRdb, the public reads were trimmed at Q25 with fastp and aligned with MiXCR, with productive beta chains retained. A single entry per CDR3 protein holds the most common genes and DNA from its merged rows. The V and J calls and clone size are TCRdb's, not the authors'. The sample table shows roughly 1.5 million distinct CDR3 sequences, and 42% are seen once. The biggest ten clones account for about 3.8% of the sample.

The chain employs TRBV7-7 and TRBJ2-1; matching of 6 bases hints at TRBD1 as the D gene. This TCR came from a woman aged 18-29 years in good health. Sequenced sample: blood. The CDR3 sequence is CASSPGHGPYEQFF. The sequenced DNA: TGTGCTAGCAGCCCGGGACACGGACCCTACGAGCAGTTCTTC.